A single sample gave rise to the 27 T cell receptor beta chains below, sequenced in a study of regulatory T cells in long-lasting Graves disease. Time point of the sample: persistent/refractory GD, antithyroid drugs over 5 years with positive TRAb. Making the TCR library involved RNA that had been extracted from PBMCs. Arm-PCR of CDR3 regions with iRepertoire HTBI primers generated TCR beta libraries. Using its own MiXCR run on the multiplex PCR reads, TCRdb lists one record per CDR3 protein. The sample carries 310,000 or so distinct CDR3 sequences, roughly a fifth recorded once. Sequenced material: peripheral blood mononuclear cells (PBMCs), taken when the disease was refractory, from a patient treated with antithyroid drugs. These receptors all stem from a female donor with Graves disease.

There are a few counts of this clonotype. V and J are TRBV15 and TRBJ1-1; D remains ambiguous. V was clipped by 0 bases and J by 2 bases, with 19 bases between them. The CDR3 runs 18 residues. In germline, CDR1 is LNHNV, CDR2 YYDKDF (reference sequence). CDR3: CATSRDSVWRHLNTEAFF. In nucleotides, the CDR3 is TGTGCCACCAGCAGAGATTCAGTCTGGAGGCACTTAAACACTGAAGCTTTCTTT.

Comment on this clonotype: One end of the junction does not line up with germline, which may come from a read error. This rearrangement joins TRBV7-9 to TRBJ1-1; weak D call: TRBD1 (6 bases). Germline V lookup: CDR1 SEHNR, CDR2 FQNEAQ (reference sequence). CDR3 length: 13 amino acids. The CDR3 DNA reads as TGTGCCAGCAGCCGTAGTGGGGACACTGAAGTTTTCTTT. This codes for CASSRSGDTEVFF.

The CDR3 region has the DNA TGTGCCAGTTTGAGGGCGAGCTCCTACAATGAGCAGTTCTTC. It yields the protein CASLRASSYNEQFF. V gene TRBV6-2 or TRBV6-3 combines with J gene TRBJ2-1; D might be TRBD2 (5 bases). Germline values: CDR1 MNHEY, CDR2 SVGEGT. The length of the CDR3 is 14 residues. Trimming cost V 9 bases and J 0 bases, with 12 bases left between them.

The sample holds many counts of this clonotype. This chain links TRBV7-2 with TRBJ2-5; TRBD2 is a possible D gene (6 bases). The CDR3 is 14 amino acids. Deletions cut 1 base from V and 4 bases from J, with 10 bases between. The V gene's germline CDR1 is SGHTA and CDR2 FQGNSA. CDR3 loop: CASSLVAGRETQYF. In nucleotides, the CDR3 is TGTGCCAGCAGCTTAGTGGCGGGAAGAGAGACCCAGTACTTC.

The chain combines TRBV27 with TRBJ2-7, with a possible D match to TRBD1 (5 bases). In germline, CDR1 is MNHEY, CDR2 SMNVEV (reference sequence). The V and J ends lost 3 bases and 1 base respectively, with 10 bases between them. This CDR3 has 14 residues. DNA for the CDR3: TGTGCCAGCAGTTTGGGTAGGGGATCCTACGAGCAGTACTTC. Its protein is CASSLGRGSYEQYF.

This clonotype was counted between two and nine times. The chain employs TRBV5-1 and TRBJ2-5; maybe TRBD2 (6 bases). The germline V gene has CDR1 SGHRS and CDR2 YFSETQ. Trimming removed 0 bases at V and 2 bases at J, with 11 bases between. The CDR3 has 15 amino acids. The CDR3: CASSLVAAEQETQYF. DNA for the CDR3: TGCGCCAGCAGCTTGGTAGCGGCAGAACAAGAGACCCAGTACTTC.

This clonotype turned up a few times. V is TRBV7-2 and J is TRBJ2-5; a possible D gene is TRBD2 (6 bases). The CDR3 spans 17 residues. V lost 5 bases to trimming and J lost 2 bases, with 21 bases between them. Germline V gene data show CDR1 as SGHTA and CDR2 as FQGNSA. CDR3 sequence (DNA): TGTGCCAGCAGCCCCCCTGGGGCTAGCGTATTACAAGAGACCCAGTACTTC. This sequence encodes CASSPPGASVLQETQYF.

This clonotype was observed many times. This sequence joins TRBV5-4 and TRBJ2-7; 14 bases are shared with TRBD2. The CDR3 runs 14 residues. The junction had 5 bases not matched to a gene; V was cut back by 3 bases and J by 9 bases. The germline V gene has CDR1 SGHNT and CDR2 YYREEE (reference sequence). In DNA form, the CDR3 reads TGTGCCAGCAGCTCCGGGACTAGCGGGAGTTGGCAGTACTTC. Its protein product is CASSSGTSGSWQYF.

There are many counts of this clonotype. The chain recombines TRBV30 with TRBJ2-5, with TRBD1 matching over 10 bases. Germline CDR1 GTSNPN, CDR2 SVGIG (reference sequence). This CDR3 has 14 amino acids. Unmatched junction bases numbered 6, after V lost 3 bases and J lost 5 bases. CDR3 amino acids: CAWRSGTGVETQYF. The CDR3 region has the DNA TGTGCCTGGAGATCCGGGACAGGGGTGGAGACCCAGTACTTC. The whole variable domain, filled in from reference TRBV30 and TRBJ2-5, reads SQTIHQWPATLVQPVGSPLSLECTVEGTSNPNLYWYRQAAGRGLQLLFYSVGIGQISSEVPQNLSASRPQDRQFILSSKKLLLSDSGFYLCAWRSGTGVETQYFGPGTRLLVL.

This clonotype was recorded many times. The J gene is TRBJ2-2, the V gene TRBV7-2, with a weak D call TRBD1 (5 bases). Germline V gene data show CDR1 as SGHTA and CDR2 as FQGNSA. Trimming took 5 bases from V and 5 from J, leaving 9 bases between them. This CDR3 is 13 amino acids long. CDR3 residues: CASSPPGTGELFF. CDR3 bases: TGTGCCAGCAGCCCTCCAGGGACCGGGGAGCTGTTTTTT.

The rearrangement links TRBV4-3 to TRBJ2-6; D possibly matches TRBD1 or TRBD2 (6 bases each). The CDR3 has 20 amino acids. Per germline, CDR1 LGHNA and CDR2 YSLEER. V was shortened by 0 bases and J by 0 bases, with 18 bases between the two germline ends. In nucleotides, the CDR3 is TGCGCCAGCAGCCAAGATCGGGGGCAGGGACCCTTCTCTGGGGCCAACGTCCTGACTTTC. Translated: CASSQDRGQGPFSGANVLTF.

This clonotype was observed a handful of times. CDR3 in DNA: TGTGCCAGCAGCTTTGGGGACACGGCCGAGCAGTACTTC. Protein product: CASSFGDTAEQYF. V and J are TRBV7-2 and TRBJ2-7, with D maybe TRBD1 (6 bases). Trimming shortened V by 3 bases and J by 6 bases, and 12 bases separated the two germline ends. This CDR3 comprises 13 residues. Germline V CDR1 and CDR2: SGHTA, FQGNSA.

To note about this clonotype: A much larger clone sits a single nucleotide away, making a read error possible. The V gene is TRBV24-1, the J gene TRBJ2-7; D is tentatively TRBD1 or TRBD2 (5 bases each). CDR1 and CDR2 (germline): KGHDR, SFDVKD. V was clipped by 11 bases and J by 7 bases, with 23 bases between them. The CDR3 sequence is 14 residues long. CDR3 residues: CANKPGPGTCEQYF. DNA of the CDR3: TGTGCCAACAAGCCGGGACCGGGGACCTGTGAGCAGTACTTC.

On this clonotype itself: One junction end disagrees with the germline gene, perhaps due to a read error. V gene TRBV6-1 combines with J gene TRBJ1-5; possible D gene TRBD1, 5 bases. The CDR3 length is 18 residues. The germline V gene has CDR1 MNHNS and CDR2 SASEGT. CDR3 nucleotides: TGTGCCAGCACCCTGGGACCGACCGATAAGGCTAGCAGTCAGCCCCAGCATTTT. This translates into CASTLGPTDKASSQPQHF.

This rearrangement joins TRBV20-1 to TRBJ2-7, with 8 bases fitting TRBD1. The CDR3 loop spans 13 amino acids. Germline V gene data show CDR1 as DFQATT and CDR2 as SNEGSKA (reference sequence). After removal of 5 bases from V and 4 bases from J, the junction contained 7 bases not matched to a gene. The CDR3 coding sequence is TGCAGTGCTGAGGGACAGGAGGGGTACGAGCAGTACTTC. Translated, it gives CSAEGQEGYEQYF.

This clonotype was counted at least ten times. J is TRBJ1-2 and V is TRBV11-2; D might be TRBD1 (6 bases). V was cut by 4 bases and J by 5 bases, with 20 bases left in between. Germline lookup yields CDR1 SGHAT and CDR2 FQNNGV. This CDR3 region has 16 residues. The CDR3 reads CASSYNDRKALYGYTF. The CDR3, as DNA: TGTGCCAGCAGCTATAATGACAGGAAGGCCCTATATGGCTACACCTTC. Using reference TRBV11-2 and TRBJ1-2 for the parts outside the CDR3, the full variable domain is EAGVAQSPRYKIIEKRQSVAFWCNPISGHATLYWYQQILGQGPKLLIQFQNNGVVDDSQLPKDRFSAERLKGVDSTLKIQPAKLEDSAVYLCASSYNDRKALYGYTFGSGTRLTVV.

In its sample, this clonotype was seen many times. V usage is TRBV12-3 or TRBV12-4 and J usage is TRBJ1-1, with D unresolved. This CDR3 has 15 residues. Trimming shortened V by 3 bases and J by 0 bases, and 11 bases separated the two germline ends. The CDR3 protein is CASSFGINLNTEAFF. In DNA, the CDR3 is TGTGCCAGCAGTTTCGGGATTAATTTGAACACTGAAGCTTTCTTT.

This clonotype has a handful of counts. This sequence joins TRBV15 and TRBJ2-5; D is unclear. The CDR3 runs 13 residues. Trimming pared 3 bases from V and 4 bases from J, leaving 9 bases between. CDR1 and CDR2 (germline): LNHNV, YYDKDF (reference sequence). CDR3 coding DNA: TGTGCCACCAGCAGCGGGCGGAGAGAGACCCAGTACTTC. It specifies CATSSGRRETQYF.

This clonotype has only a few counts. The V call is TRBV19, the J call TRBJ2-7, with 9 bases that match TRBD1. The CDR3 is 14 amino acids. Germline values: CDR1 LNHDA, CDR2 SQIVND (reference sequence). Trimming cost V 9 bases and J 3 bases; bases outside gene matches: 9. CDR3 DNA: TGTGCCAGCCCCAGGACAGGGGACTTCTACGAGCAGTACTTC. Translation: CASPRTGDFYEQYF.

In its sample, this clonotype was seen many times. The chain couples TRBV10-3 to TRBJ2-7, with D possibly being TRBD1 (5 bases). Germline assignment: CDR1 ENHRY and CDR2 SYGVKD. The CDR3 extends over 14 amino acids. Trimming removed 2 bases from V and 7 bases from J, with 15 bases in between. CDR3 in DNA: TGTGCCATCAGTGAGAACCCACAGGAAGGGGAGCAGTACTTC. Translating it yields CAISENPQEGEQYF.

This chain's CDR3 is CASSPLGPMEDGEQYF. CDR3 nucleotide sequence: TGTGCCAGCAGCCCCCTCGGCCCCATGGAAGACGGCGAGCAGTACTTC. J is TRBJ2-7 and V is TRBV27; D is unresolved. Germline CDR1 MNHEY, CDR2 SMNVEV (reference sequence). This CDR3 spans 16 amino acids. Trimming left V 6 bases short and J 6 bases short, with 24 bases between.

This clonotype came up many times. The V gene is TRBV6-1, the J gene TRBJ1-2; D unresolved. Germline CDR1 and CDR2: MNHNS and SASEGT. CDR3 length equals 14 residues. V was cut by 6 bases and J by 1 base, with 12 bases left in between. In DNA, the CDR3 is TGTGCCAGCAGCGAACGGTGGGATAACTATGGCTACACCTTC. Amino acids: CASSERWDNYGYTF.

The chain combines TRBV20-1 with TRBJ2-3; D gene ambiguous. CDR1 and CDR2 from the germline V gene are DFQATT and SNEGSKA (reference sequence). The CDR3 contains 15 residues. V dropped 5 bases and J dropped 4 bases, with 19 bases sitting between them. The CDR3 loop reads CSAPLTAKGSDTQYF. The CDR3 DNA follows: TGCAGTGCTCCCCTCACAGCGAAGGGATCAGATACGCAGTATTTT.

This clonotype has at least ten counts. This chain connects TRBV28 to TRBJ2-5; D is possibly TRBD1 or TRBD2 (5 bases each). This CDR3 contains 14 residues. Trimming pared 6 bases from V and 5 bases from J, leaving 16 bases between. Germline lookup yields CDR1 MDHEN and CDR2 SYDVKM. CDR3 residues: CASRRGVWAETQYF. The CDR3 nucleotides read TGTGCCAGCAGACGAGGGGTCTGGGCGGAGACCCAGTACTTC.

This chain links TRBV20-1 with TRBJ2-1, with 12 bases identical to TRBD2. Germline lookup yields CDR1 DFQATT and CDR2 SNEGSKA (reference sequence). Unmatched junction bases numbered 24, after V lost 5 bases and J lost 1 base. The CDR3 extends over 22 amino acids. This CDR3 reads CSAVRALAGGGPAGFSYNEQFF. CDR3 nucleotides: TGCAGTGCTGTCAGGGCCCTAGCGGGAGGGGGCCCGGCGGGGTTTTCCTACAATGAGCAGTTCTTC.

This clonotype was seen only a few times. The chain links TRBV28 to TRBJ2-7; no firm D call. Trimming pared 7 bases from V and 3 bases from J, leaving 13 bases between. The V gene's germline CDR1 is MDHEN and CDR2 SYDVKM. CDR3 length: 13 residues. In nucleotides, the CDR3 is TGTGCCAGCACCCCCAGATTGTTCTACGAGCAGTACTTC. Amino acids: CASTPRLFYEQYF.

In its sample, this clonotype was seen many times. The chain carries TRBV2 and TRBJ2-7; D not certain. Germline-derived CDR1 and CDR2 are SNHLY and FYNNEI. V was pared by 6 bases and J by 3 bases, with 6 bases between. There are 11 residues in the CDR3. The CDR3, as DNA: TGTGCCAGCAGGAACAGCTACGAGCAGTACTTC. It encodes CASRNSYEQYF.